This T cell receptor (beta chain) was documented in a study of cytomegalovirus exposure and HLA in healthy donors. This table comes from immunoSEQ multiplex PCR, and its TCRdb copy is limited to in-frame clones, with some not included. The sample holds fewer than 90,000 clones, about four fifths seen once. The CDR3 is made up of 15 amino acids. CDR1 is SGHRS, CDR2 YFSETQ, per germline. Deletions cut 0 bases from V and 4 bases from J, with 11 bases between. The rearrangement joins TRBV5-1 to TRBJ1-5; D not certain. The clonotype originates from a woman between 18 and 29 years old in good health and CMV-seropositive. The sample was PBMCs. CDR3 loop: CASSLAPGFNQPQHF. The CDR3 DNA follows: TGCGCCAGCAGCTTGGCCCCCGGGTTTAATCAGCCCCAGCATTTT.